Below, 23 T cell receptor beta chains from the same sample are listed, as sequenced in a study of blood T cell repertoires in COVID-19. TCRdb keeps only in-frame clones here, not all; method: immunoSEQ multiplex PCR. The table records about 170,000 clones, 65% to 85% of them present only once. Sequencing used PBMCs or T cells enriched from blood (not recorded which). These receptors were taken from a woman aged 50 to 60 in a cohort exposed to, infected with or recovered from COVID-19 (not recorded which).

Comments on this clone: Other DNA sequences in the sample encode the same CDR3. The chain has TRBV3-1 (or the pseudogene TRBV3-2) and TRBJ2-7; unclear D gene. CDR3 size: 11 residues. The V gene's germline CDR1 is LGHDT and CDR2 YNNKEL (reference sequence). Trimming removed 4 bases from V and 7 bases from J, with 8 bases in between. The CDR3 nucleotides are TGTGCCAGCAGCCGTCGCGGAGAGCAGTACTTC. Encoded protein: CASSRRGEQYF.

About this clone: At the DNA level, this CDR3 is encoded by other sequences in the same sample as well. This chain links TRBV19 with TRBJ1-5, with 8 bases aligning to TRBD1. The trim removed 4 bases at V and 5 bases at J, leaving 1 base unmatched. The CDR3 has 13 residues. Looked up from germline, CDR1 is LNHDA and CDR2 is SQIVND (reference sequence). Written as DNA, the CDR3 is TGTGCCAGTAGTACGGACAGGGATCAGCCCCAGCATTTT. Amino acid sequence: CASSTDRDQPQHF.

The V and J genes are TRBV7-3 and TRBJ2-1; 8 nucleotides line up with TRBD1. The CDR3 contains 13 residues. Germline V gives CDR1 SGHTA, CDR2 FQGTGA. V dropped 0 bases and J dropped 10; count of bases not matched to a gene: 2. In nucleotides, the CDR3 is TGTGCCAGCAGCTTAACAGACAGGGGAGAGCAGTTCTTC. It encodes CASSLTDRGEQFF.

This rearrangement joins TRBV10-1 to TRBJ2-3; 10 nucleotides match TRBD2. CDR1 WNHNN and CDR2 SYGVQD come from the germline V gene (reference sequence). The CDR3 runs to 15 residues. The junction had 5 bases not matched to a gene; V was cut back by 3 bases and J by 5 bases. The CDR3 protein is CASSDEREGQDTQYF. CDR3 DNA sequence: TGCGCCAGCAGTGATGAGCGGGAGGGCCAAGATACGCAGTATTTT.

The CDR3 DNA reads as TGTGCCATCAGGGGACATGCGGTAGACACCATATATTTT. Protein sequence: CAIRGHAVDTIYF. The rearrangement links TRBV10-3 to TRBJ1-3, with D perhaps TRBD1 (6 bases). V was clipped by 6 bases and J by 8 bases, with 14 bases between them. Germline assignment: CDR1 ENHRY and CDR2 SYGVKD. This CDR3 has 13 amino acids.

This clone was observed a single time. This rearrangement joins TRBV5-1 to TRBJ1-3; D not certain. The CDR3 has 13 amino acids. V lost 4 bases to trimming and J lost 1 base, with 6 bases between them. Germline values: CDR1 SGHRS, CDR2 YFSETQ. The CDR3 DNA reads as TGCGCCAGCAGCCCCGGTTCTGGAAACACCATATATTTT. It encodes CASSPGSGNTIYF. The full variable domain, rest sourced from reference TRBV5-1 and TRBJ1-3, is KAGVTQTPRYLIKTRGQQVTLSCSPISGHRSVSWYQQTPGQGLQFLFEYFSETQRNKGNFPGRFSGRQFSNSRSEMNVSTLELGDSALYLCASSPGSGNTIYFGEGSWLTVV.

Only one count was recorded for this clone. CDR3 loop: CASRLIRSNQPQHF. The CDR3 DNA reads TGTGCCAGCAGATTAATCAGGTCAAATCAGCCCCAGCATTTT. The V gene is TRBV2, the J gene TRBJ1-5; D gene unclear. Germline V gene lookup returns CDR1 SNHLY and CDR2 FYNNEI. Trimming took off 6 bases at V and 4 bases at J, with 13 bases between the two ends. The CDR3 is made up of 14 amino acids. Full variable domain (rest looked up from reference TRBV2 and TRBJ1-5): EPEVTQTPSHQVTQMGQEVILRCVPISNHLYFYWYRQILGQKVEFLVSFYNNEISEKSEIFDDQFSVERPDGSNFTLKIRSTKLEDSAMYFCASRLIRSNQPQHFGDGTRLSIL.

The chain uses TRBV7-9 and TRBJ2-3, with a weak D call TRBD1 (6 bases). The V gene's germline CDR1 is SEHNR and CDR2 FQNEAQ (reference sequence). This CDR3 spans 16 amino acids. The germline V and J ends were trimmed by 4 bases and 3 bases, with 17 bases remaining between them. The CDR3, as DNA: TGTGCCAGCAGCTCAACAGACAGGACGAATACAGATACGCAGTATTTT. This codes for CASSSTDRTNTDTQYF.

V and J are TRBV3-1 (or the pseudogene TRBV3-2) and TRBJ2-5; D perhaps matches TRBD2 (6 bases). The V gene lost 4 bases and the J gene lost 4 bases, with 16 bases spanning the gap. CDR3 length equals 15 residues. CDR1 and CDR2 (germline): LGHDT, YNNKEL (reference sequence). The CDR3 protein is CASSRGTDFGETQYF. The CDR3 bases are TGTGCCAGCAGCCGCGGGACCGATTTCGGAGAGACCCAGTACTTC.

This clone was seen just once. The rearrangement joins TRBV11-1 to TRBJ2-5; 8 bases are shared with TRBD2. The CDR3 contains 14 residues. With V trimmed by 2 bases and J by 4 bases, 3 bases remained unmatched. Germline V CDR1 and CDR2: SGHAT, FQDESV (reference sequence). CDR3 DNA sequence: TGTGCCAGCAGCTTAATTCTAGCGGGAGAGACCCAGTACTTC. The encoded protein is CASSLILAGETQYF.

CDR3 coding DNA: TGTGCCACCAGCAGATTGGGAGGGGACACTGAAGCTTTCTTT. Amino acid sequence: CATSRLGGDTEAFF. V gene TRBV15 combines with J gene TRBJ1-1, with D possibly being TRBD1 (5 bases). Trimming cost V 2 bases and J 3 bases, with 10 bases left between them. The CDR3 runs to 14 residues. From germline, CDR1 is LNHNV and CDR2 YYDKDF (reference sequence).

The CDR3 bases are TGTGCCAGCAGCGTAAACGAGGGTGTTGCTGAAGCTTTCTTT. Encoded protein: CASSVNEGVAEAFF. The chain uses TRBV7-2 and TRBJ1-1; D not resolved. The CDR3 has 14 residues. The germline V gene has CDR1 SGHTA and CDR2 FQGNSA. V gave up 5 bases and J gave up 6 bases, with 16 bases separating them.

The chain employs TRBV18 and TRBJ2-2; no clear D gene. CDR3 size: 15 residues. The V gene's germline CDR1 is KGHSH and CDR2 LQKENI. Trimming took 2 bases from V and 0 from J, leaving 7 bases between them. The DNA of the CDR3 is TGTGCCAGCTCACCAATAGTAGCGAACACCGGGGAGCTGTTTTTT. This translates into CASSPIVANTGELFF.

This chain uses TRBV5-6 with TRBJ2-3; weak D call: TRBD2 (6 bases). From germline, CDR1 is SGHDT and CDR2 YYEEEE. The CDR3 covers 12 residues. V was cut by 5 bases and J by 10 bases, with 14 bases left in between. CDR3 loop: CASRGDSFSQYF. For the CDR3, the DNA is TGTGCCAGCAGGGGGGACTCTTTCTCGCAGTATTTT.

The CDR3 here is CASSAWDRGNVGYTF. The CDR3 DNA sequence: TGTGCCAGCAGTGCGTGGGACAGGGGGAATGTGGGCTACACCTTC. This rearrangement joins TRBV27 to TRBJ1-2; TRBD1 matches 11 bases. Losses at the gene ends were 5 bases for V and 8 bases for J; bases not matched to a gene: 10. The CDR3 length is 15 residues. CDR1 is MNHEY and CDR2 is SMNVEV in the germline V gene (reference sequence).

The chain joins TRBV11-3 to TRBJ1-1; D may be TRBD1 (6 bases). CDR1 SGHNT and CDR2 YENEEA come from the germline V gene. The CDR3 totals 13 residues. V lost 4 bases and J lost 5, with 11 bases in between. CDR3 sequence: CASSSRTGTEAFF. CDR3 nucleotide sequence: TGTGCCAGCAGCTCAAGAACAGGGACTGAAGCTTTCTTT. The variable domain in full, completed from reference TRBV11-3 and TRBJ1-1, reads EAGVVQSPRYKIIEKKQPVAFWCNPISGHNTLYWYLQNLGQGPELLIRYENEEAVDDSQLPKDRFSAERLKGVDSTLKIQPAELGDSAVYLCASSSRTGTEAFFGQGTRLTVV.

The chain is built from TRBV6-4 and TRBJ2-1; a possible D gene is TRBD1 (6 bases). The CDR3 totals 15 residues. Germline CDR1 is MRHNA and CDR2 is SNTAGT. Trimming left V 5 bases short and J 1 base short, with 12 bases between. CDR3 sequence (DNA): TGTGCCAGCAGTAAGGAACAGGGTTCCTACAATGAGCAGTTCTTC. It translates to CASSKEQGSYNEQFF.

CDR3 DNA: TGCGCCAGCAGCTTGGCCCCCCCGACAGGACTGGAGACCCAGTACTTC. Protein: CASSLAPPTGLETQYF. V is TRBV5-1 and J is TRBJ2-5, with D perhaps matching TRBD1 (6 bases). CDR3 length: 16 amino acids. The V end was cut by 0 bases, the J end by 5 bases, with 17 bases between. Germline V gene sequence: CDR1 SGHRS, CDR2 YFSETQ.

The sample holds a few counts of this clone. This rearrangement joins TRBV3-1 (or the pseudogene TRBV3-2) to TRBJ1-4; D perhaps matches TRBD1 (5 bases). Germline V gene data show CDR1 as LGHDT and CDR2 as YNNKEL (reference sequence). V lost 4 bases to trimming and J lost 4 bases, with 10 bases between them. This CDR3 has 14 amino acids. CDR3 in amino acids: CASSRGGDNEKLFF. CDR3 in DNA: TGTGCCAGCAGCCGCGGAGGGGATAATGAAAAACTGTTTTTT.

V gene TRBV5-6 combines with J gene TRBJ2-2, with D perhaps matching TRBD2 (6 bases). This CDR3 region has 16 residues. V was clipped by 4 bases and J by 1 base, with 14 bases between them. CDR1 is SGHDT and CDR2 is YYEEEE in the germline V gene. The CDR3 sequence: CASSAPSGRNTGELFF. CDR3 bases: TGTGCCAGCAGCGCGCCCTCCGGGAGGAACACCGGGGAGCTGTTTTTT. Using reference TRBV5-6 and TRBJ2-2 for the parts outside the CDR3, the full variable domain is DAGVTQSPTHLIKTRGQQVTLRCSPKSGHDTVSWYQQALGQGPQFIFQYYEEEERQRGNFPDRFSGHQFPNYSSELNVNALLLGDSALYLCASSAPSGRNTGELFFGEGSRLTVL.

J is TRBJ2-1 and V is TRBV11-3; D gene ambiguous. Trimming pared 2 bases from V and 6 bases from J, leaving 8 bases between. Germline values: CDR1 SGHNT, CDR2 YENEEA. There are 13 residues in the CDR3. The CDR3 bases are TGTGCCAGCAGCTTAAGGTCGGGCAATGAGCAGTTCTTC. Protein sequence: CASSLRSGNEQFF.

This clone has a handful of counts. This rearrangement joins TRBV10-3 to TRBJ2-7, with TRBD2 as a possible D gene (7 bases). Germline CDR1 ENHRY, CDR2 SYGVKD. With 5 bases removed from V and 0 bases from J, the gap between germline ends came to 14 bases. The length of the CDR3 is 15 residues. The DNA for the CDR3 is TGTGCCATCAGTAACGACAGGACTAGCTCCTACGAGCAGTACTTC. Translating it yields CAISNDRTSSYEQYF.

V usage is TRBV28 and J usage is TRBJ2-7; TRBD2 matches at 7 bases. CDR3 length: 13 amino acids. Trimming removed 5 bases from V and 6 bases from J; junction bases left unmatched: 7. Germline V gives CDR1 MDHEN, CDR2 SYDVKM. CDR3 coding DNA: TGTGCCAGCAGTCCGAGCGGGGCCGGCGAGCAGTACTTC. Encoded protein: CASSPSGAGEQYF.